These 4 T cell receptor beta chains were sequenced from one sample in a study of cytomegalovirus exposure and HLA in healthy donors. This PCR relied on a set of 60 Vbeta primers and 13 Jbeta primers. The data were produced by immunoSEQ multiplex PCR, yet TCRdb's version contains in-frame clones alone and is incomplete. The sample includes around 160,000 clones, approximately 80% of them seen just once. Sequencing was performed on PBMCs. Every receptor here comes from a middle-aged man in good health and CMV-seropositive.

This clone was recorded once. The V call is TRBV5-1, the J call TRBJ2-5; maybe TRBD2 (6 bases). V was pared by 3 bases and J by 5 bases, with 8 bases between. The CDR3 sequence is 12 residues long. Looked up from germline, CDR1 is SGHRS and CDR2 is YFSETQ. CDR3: CASSWDFETQYF. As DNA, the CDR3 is TGCGCCAGCAGCTGGGACTTCGAGACCCAGTACTTC.

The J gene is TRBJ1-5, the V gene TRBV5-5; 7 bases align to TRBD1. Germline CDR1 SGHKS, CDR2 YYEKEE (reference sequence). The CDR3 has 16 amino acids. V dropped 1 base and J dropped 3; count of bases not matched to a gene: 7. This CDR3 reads CASSLKGQSLNQPQHF. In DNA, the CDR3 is TGTGCCAGCAGCTTGAAGGGACAGAGCCTCAATCAGCCCCAGCATTTT.

CDR3 protein: CASSLRDRGYYEQYF. The CDR3 DNA reads as TGTGCCAGCAGCCTCAGGGACAGGGGATACTACGAGCAGTACTTC. V is TRBV7-2 and J is TRBJ2-7; 10 nucleotides line up with TRBD1. The trim removed 5 bases at V and 3 bases at J, leaving 7 bases unmatched. CDR1 SGHTA and CDR2 FQGNSA come from the germline V gene. This CDR3 has 15 amino acids.

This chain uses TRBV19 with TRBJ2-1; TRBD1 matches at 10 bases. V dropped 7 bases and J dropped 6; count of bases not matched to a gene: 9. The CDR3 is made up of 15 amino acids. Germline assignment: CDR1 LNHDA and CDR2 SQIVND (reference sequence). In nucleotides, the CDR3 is TGTGCCAGTATCCCGGACAGGGGGAGAGTCAATGAGCAGTTCTTC. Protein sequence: CASIPDRGRVNEQFF.